This T cell receptor beta chain was sequenced in a study of lymphopenia after photon versus proton radiotherapy. Comments on this clone: The target antigen is unknown.

Study observations and caveats: After lymphocyte nadir, photon-treated repertoires showed oligoclonal expansion, especially CD8+ Temra.

The protocol was immunoSEQ multiplex PCR, while the TCRdb copy is restricted to in-frame clones and leaves out a portion. The table shows 20,000 to 25,000 clones, with 85% occurring only once. The V and J ends lost 11 bases and 7 bases respectively, with 30 bases between them. The CDR3 extends over 17 amino acids. The germline gives CDR1 MNHEY, CDR2 SMNVEV (reference sequence). The chain has TRBV27 and TRBJ1-3, with D uncertain. Sequences were derived from peripheral blood, sampled from a patient treated with photon-based radiotherapy. The sequence came from a man aged 55 to 70 with pancreatic cancer. In nucleotides, the CDR3 is TGTGCCGACCCCCTGGGCTCCGCTCGGGGTTTCTGTAACACCATATATTTT. Translating it yields CADPLGSARGFCNTIYF.